Here is one TCR beta chain with its context. As yet, its antigen is unknown. The data are from a study of vaccination effects on CD4 cells after COVID-19. Whole-study findings and limits: In the late period after vaccination, infection- and vaccine-induced clones contracted markedly.

This table comes from immunoSEQ multiplex PCR, and its TCRdb copy is limited to in-frame clones, with some not included. The table shows roughly 25,000 clones, with 74% occurring only once. The CDR3 extends over 13 amino acids. Between the trimmed V and J ends, which lost 2 bases and 4 bases, there was a span of 6 bases. CDR1 and CDR2 (germline): SSHAT, FNYEAQ (reference sequence). With the ViraFEST assay, the study expanded antigen-specific CD4+ T cells using viral peptide pools, then sequenced them. Scientists isolated CD4+ T cells after a roughly nine-day culture period ended. People in the vaccine group had not been infected with SARS-CoV-2 before, and their nucleocapsid antibodies were negative.

The sequenced sample was CD4+ T cells from PBMCs cultured with SARS-CoV-2 spike peptides, obtained before COVID-19 vaccination. The rearrangement links TRBV7-7 to TRBJ1-3; D remains ambiguous. This receptor was obtained from a human donor who received a COVID-19 vaccine. CDR3 in DNA: TGTGCCAGCAGCTTATCAGAAGGAAACACCATATATTTT. Translating it yields CASSLSEGNTIYF.